The 8 T cell receptor beta chains below come from one sample, sequenced in a study of radiotherapy plus CTLA-4 blockade in lung cancer. Assay: immunoSEQ multiplex PCR; the TCRdb copy retains only in-frame clones and omits some. The sample includes fewer than 50,000 clones, about 86% of them seen just once. The specimen was peripheral blood, collected from a patient treated with radiotherapy plus ipilimumab. The receptors were gathered from a human donor with non-small cell lung cancer whose response to radiotherapy plus ipilimumab could not be evaluated.

This clone was found once. The chain employs TRBV6-6 and TRBJ2-7; D is unresolved. Germline loops: CDR1 MNHNY, CDR2 SVGAGI (reference sequence). V was pared by 0 bases and J by 4 bases, with 16 bases between. This CDR3 is built from 16 residues. CDR3 residues: CASSYSLGRSSYEQYF. CDR3 in DNA: TGTGCCAGCAGTTACTCTCTGGGCCGTAGTAGTTACGAGCAGTACTTC.

This clone was seen just once. The CDR3 spells CAIRAHQGAEAFF. CDR3 nucleotide sequence: TGTGCCATCAGGGCCCACCAAGGGGCTGAAGCTTTCTTT. The rearrangement joins TRBV10-3 to TRBJ1-1; TRBD1 might be the D (5 bases). V shed 6 bases and J shed 6 bases, with 14 bases lying between them. Germline CDR1 reads ENHRY; CDR2 reads SYGVKD. This CDR3 is 13 amino acids long.

The chain uses TRBV5-1 and TRBJ1-6; 10 bases align to TRBD1. The CDR3 extends over 15 amino acids. J gave up 10 bases and V 1 base, and 5 bases lay outside the gene matches. Germline loops: CDR1 SGHRS, CDR2 YFSETQ. The CDR3 DNA follows: TGCGCCAGCAGCTTGAGAGGGACAGGGGACTCACCCCTCCACTTT. It is translated as CASSLRGTGDSPLHF.

The rearrangement joins TRBV5-1 to TRBJ1-2, with D possibly being TRBD1 (6 bases). Germline CDR1 and CDR2: SGHRS and YFSETQ. This CDR3 is built from 15 residues. V was trimmed by 0 bases and J by 5 bases, leaving 14 bases between them. Here the CDR3 DNA reads TGCGCCAGCAGCTTGGATCACGGGACAAGTTATGGCTACACCTTC. Residues: CASSLDHGTSYGYTF.

V gene TRBV7-2 combines with J gene TRBJ2-3; weak D call: TRBD2 (6 bases). CDR1 is SGHTA, CDR2 FQGNSA, per germline. Trimming took off 1 base at V and 2 bases at J, with 10 bases between the two ends. CDR3 length: 15 residues. Here the CDR3 reads CASSLVSGSTDTQYF. CDR3 DNA sequence: TGTGCCAGCAGCTTAGTGAGCGGGTCCACAGATACGCAGTATTTT.

The chain recombines TRBV19 with TRBJ2-7, with a weak D call TRBD1 (6 bases). Germline CDR1 LNHDA, CDR2 SQIVND (reference sequence). With 10 bases removed from V and 1 base from J, the gap between germline ends came to 17 bases. CDR3 size: 14 residues. CDR3 residues: CATKVGTPSYEQYF. The CDR3 nucleotides are TGTGCCACCAAGGTGGGGACACCGTCCTACGAGCAGTACTTC.

The chain has TRBV9 and TRBJ1-6, with D maybe TRBD1 (5 bases). The CDR3 consists of 13 residues. V dropped 4 bases and J dropped 7 bases, with 9 bases sitting between them. CDR1 is SGDLS, CDR2 YYNGEE, per germline. This CDR3 reads CASSTGANSPLHF. CDR3 nucleotide sequence: TGTGCCAGCAGCACTGGGGCGAATTCACCCCTCCACTTT.

In nucleotides, the CDR3 is TGTGCCAGCAGGGTAGCGGGAGTGGTAGATACGCAGTATTTT. Its translation: CASRVAGVVDTQYF. This chain uses TRBV27 with TRBJ2-3, with TRBD2 matching over 9 bases. Unmatched junction bases numbered 6, after V lost 6 bases and J lost 5 bases. The CDR3 consists of 14 residues. Per the germline V gene, CDR1 is MNHEY and CDR2 is SMNVEV (reference sequence).